The 14 T cell receptor beta chains below all came from one sample that was sequenced in a study of T-cell memory formation after mild COVID-19. Via MiXCR, TCRdb re-called the 5' RACE reads, giving one row per CDR3 protein. Here the sample spans fewer than 700,000 distinct CDR3 sequences, 20% to 25% being singletons. The specimen was PBMCs or a T cell subset sorted from them (not recorded which). The receptors were gathered from an adult woman who had mild COVID-19 (a few samples of this study predate the infection). Cell type and time point are not known.

This clonotype turned up a few times. The chain couples TRBV29-1 to TRBJ2-1; D possibly corresponds to TRBD1 (6 bases). CDR3 length: 16 residues. Deletions cut 2 bases from V and 6 bases from J, with 20 bases between. Germline CDR1 and CDR2: SQVTM and ANQGSEA. The CDR3 coding sequence is TGCAGCGTTGAAAGGGGGACGGGCCGGGGTGTCAATGAGCAGTTCTTC. Translation gives CSVERGTGRGVNEQFF.

The sample holds many counts of this clonotype. V gene TRBV7-9 combines with J gene TRBJ2-3; 10 bases map to TRBD2. Germline loops: CDR1 SEHNR, CDR2 FQNEAQ (reference sequence). The CDR3 is 16 residues long. V was pared by 4 bases and J by 2 bases, with 6 bases of the junction left unmatched. The CDR3 DNA reads TGTGCCAGCAGCTACCCTAGCGGGGGCCCCACAGATACGCAGTATTTT. Translation gives CASSYPSGGPTDTQYF.

Only one count was recorded for this clonotype. The rearrangement uses TRBV6-1 and TRBJ1-2; 10 bases map to TRBD1. CDR3 size: 15 residues. The germline CDR1 and CDR2 sequences are MNHNS and SASEGT. J gave up 7 bases and V 2 bases, and 7 bases lay outside the gene matches. The chain's CDR3 is CASSEPRQGAPGYTF. The CDR3 nucleotides read TGTGCCAGCAGTGAACCGCGACAGGGGGCTCCTGGCTACACCTTC.

The chain uses TRBV29-1 and TRBJ2-5; D gene unclear. Looked up from germline, CDR1 is SQVTM and CDR2 is ANQGSEA. This CDR3 has 13 amino acids. V dropped 2 bases and J dropped 4 bases, with 11 bases sitting between them. Here the CDR3 DNA reads TGCAGCGTTGAACGGCAGCCCGGAGAGACCCAGTACTTC. As protein: CSVERQPGETQYF.

The chain couples TRBV6-2 or TRBV6-3 to TRBJ1-2; 7 bases are shared with TRBD1. The CDR3 spans 14 residues. V was clipped by 5 bases and J by 7 bases; unmatched bases: 10. CDR1 is MNHEY, CDR2 SVGEGT, per germline. CDR3 amino acids: CASSRSTGSTGYTF. The CDR3 coding sequence is TGTGCCAGCAGTCGCTCGACAGGGTCGACTGGCTACACCTTC.

This chain connects TRBV20-1 to TRBJ2-1, with 12 bases lining up with TRBD2. The CDR3 has 19 residues. CDR1 is DFQATT, CDR2 SNEGSKA, per germline (reference sequence). V was clipped by 5 bases and J by 0 bases; unmatched bases: 14. The CDR3 sequence is CSAYGLAGWGPSSYNEQFF. DNA for the CDR3: TGCAGTGCTTACGGACTAGCGGGATGGGGCCCCAGCTCCTACAATGAGCAGTTCTTC.

V is TRBV7-2 and J is TRBJ1-5; 7 bases line up with TRBD1. Germline V gene data show CDR1 as SGHTA and CDR2 as FQGNSA. CDR3 size: 15 residues. V lost 5 bases to trimming and J lost 4 bases; unmatched junction nucleotides: 8. CDR3 amino acids: CASSPKTGNNQPQHF. The DNA of the CDR3 is TGTGCCAGCAGCCCTAAGACAGGGAATAATCAGCCCCAGCATTTT.

The rearrangement uses TRBV5-1 and TRBJ1-4; D is possibly TRBD1 (6 bases). Trimming left V 4 bases short and J 3 bases short, with 16 bases between. This CDR3 region has 16 residues. CDR1 and CDR2 (germline): SGHRS, YFSETQ. The CDR3 nucleotides read TGCGCCAGCAGCCCGGAATCAGGGGTTCCTAATGAAAAACTGTTTTTT. This encodes CASSPESGVPNEKLFF.

This clonotype was observed a handful of times. The chain is built from TRBV2 and TRBJ2-7; D possibly corresponds to TRBD2 (6 bases). Germline V gene lookup returns CDR1 SNHLY and CDR2 FYNNEI. V was trimmed by 8 bases and J by 5 bases, leaving 28 bases between them. This CDR3 has 17 amino acids. In DNA, the CDR3 is TGTGCCAGCTTCAGAGGAGGGATCGGGCAGGGTGGCCACGAGCAGTACTTC. It translates to CASFRGGIGQGGHEQYF.

This rearrangement joins TRBV3-1 to TRBJ2-7, with D unresolved. Trimming removed 4 bases at V and 6 bases at J, with 10 bases between. This CDR3 spans 12 amino acids. Germline V gene sequence: CDR1 LGHDT, CDR2 YNNKEL (reference sequence). The CDR3 DNA reads TGTGCCAGCAGCCTCAACATCGGCGAGCAGTACTTC. Its translation is CASSLNIGEQYF.

This clonotype was recorded a few times. V gene TRBV3-1 combines with J gene TRBJ2-3; no clear D gene. Germline V gene sequence: CDR1 LGHDT, CDR2 YNNKEL (reference sequence). V lost 1 base to trimming and J lost 1 base, with 15 bases between them. The CDR3 is 17 residues long. The CDR3 region has the DNA TGTGCCAGCAGCCAAGTACAGCCCAAGAAGGGCACAGATACGCAGTATTTT. Protein sequence: CASSQVQPKKGTDTQYF.

This chain joins TRBV7-8 and TRBJ2-1; 8 positions agree with TRBD1. Germline-derived CDR1 and CDR2 are SGHVS and FQNEAQ. Losses at the gene ends were 4 bases for V and 0 bases for J; bases not matched to a gene: 8. The CDR3 covers 17 residues. The CDR3 spells CASSSQGALGSYNEQFF. In DNA form, the CDR3 reads TGTGCCAGCAGCTCTCAGGGGGCCCTGGGCTCCTACAATGAGCAGTTCTTC.

The chain links TRBV21-1 to TRBJ2-7. TRBV21-1 is a pseudogene locus. The CDR3 has 15 amino acids. In DNA, the CDR3 is TGTGCCAGCAGCAAACAGATTCCGAACCCTTACGAGCAGTACTTC. This encodes CASSKQIPNPYEQYF.

This clonotype was seen a handful of times. The chain joins TRBV12-3 or TRBV12-4 to TRBJ2-1, with 7 bases aligning to TRBD2. The CDR3 length is 14 residues. V was clipped by 4 bases and J by 6 bases; unmatched bases: 6. DNA of the CDR3: TGTGCCAGCAGTTCCGCACTAGCGACCAATGAGCAGTTCTTC. Translating gives CASSSALATNEQFF.